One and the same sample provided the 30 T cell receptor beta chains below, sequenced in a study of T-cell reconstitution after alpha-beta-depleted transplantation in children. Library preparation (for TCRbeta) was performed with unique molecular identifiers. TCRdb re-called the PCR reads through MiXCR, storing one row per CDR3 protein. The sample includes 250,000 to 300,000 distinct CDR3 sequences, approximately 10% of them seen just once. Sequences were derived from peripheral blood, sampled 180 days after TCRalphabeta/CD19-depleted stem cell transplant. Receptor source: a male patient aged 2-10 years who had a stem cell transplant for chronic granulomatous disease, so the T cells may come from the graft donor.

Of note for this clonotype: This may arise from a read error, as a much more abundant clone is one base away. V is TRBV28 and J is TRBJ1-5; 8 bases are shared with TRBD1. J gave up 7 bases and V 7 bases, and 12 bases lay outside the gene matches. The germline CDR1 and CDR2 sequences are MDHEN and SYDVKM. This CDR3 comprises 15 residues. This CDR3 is CASTRDRGWEQPQHF. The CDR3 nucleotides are TGTGCCAGCACTAGAGACAGGGGATGGGAACAGCCCCAGCATTTT.

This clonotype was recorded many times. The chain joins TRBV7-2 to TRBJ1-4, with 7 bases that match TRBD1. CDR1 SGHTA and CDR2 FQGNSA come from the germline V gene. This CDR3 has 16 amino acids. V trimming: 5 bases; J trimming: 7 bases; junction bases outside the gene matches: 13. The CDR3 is CASSPRTGQRLEKLFF. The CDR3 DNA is TGTGCCAGCAGCCCCAGAACGGGACAGAGGCTTGAAAAACTGTTTTTT.

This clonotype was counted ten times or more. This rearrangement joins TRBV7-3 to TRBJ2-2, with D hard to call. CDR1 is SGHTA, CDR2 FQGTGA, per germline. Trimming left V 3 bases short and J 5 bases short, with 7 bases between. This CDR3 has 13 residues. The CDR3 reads CASSFQSTGELFF. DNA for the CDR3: TGTGCCAGCAGCTTCCAATCGACCGGGGAGCTGTTTTTT.

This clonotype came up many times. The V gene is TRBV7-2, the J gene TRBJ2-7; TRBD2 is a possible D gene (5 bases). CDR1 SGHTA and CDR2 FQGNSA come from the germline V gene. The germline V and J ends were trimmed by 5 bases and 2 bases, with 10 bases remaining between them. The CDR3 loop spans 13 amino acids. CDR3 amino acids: CASSRTPPYEQYF. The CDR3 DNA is TGTGCCAGCAGCAGGACTCCCCCCTACGAGCAGTACTTC.

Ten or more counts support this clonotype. The CDR3 sequence is CATSRDLGEGNEQFF. DNA for the CDR3: TGTGCCACCAGCAGAGATCTGGGGGAGGGGAATGAGCAGTTCTTC. The gene calls are TRBV15 and TRBJ2-1; 7 bases agree with TRBD2. CDR3 length equals 15 residues. After removal of 0 bases from V and 7 bases from J, the junction contained 6 bases not matched to a gene. Germline V CDR1 and CDR2: LNHNV, YYDKDF (reference sequence).

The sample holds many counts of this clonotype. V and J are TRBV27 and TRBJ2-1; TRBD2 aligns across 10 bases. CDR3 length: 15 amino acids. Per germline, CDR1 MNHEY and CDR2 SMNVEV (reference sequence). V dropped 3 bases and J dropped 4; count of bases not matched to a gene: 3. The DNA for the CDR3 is TGTGCCAGCAGTTTCCTAGCGGGAGAATACAATGAGCAGTTCTTC. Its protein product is CASSFLAGEYNEQFF.

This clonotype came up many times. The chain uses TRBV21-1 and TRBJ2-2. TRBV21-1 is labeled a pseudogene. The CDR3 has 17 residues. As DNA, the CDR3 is TGTGCCAGCAGCAAAGTTCGAGAACTCGCGAACACCGGGGAGCTGTTTTTT. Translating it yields CASSKVRELANTGELFF.

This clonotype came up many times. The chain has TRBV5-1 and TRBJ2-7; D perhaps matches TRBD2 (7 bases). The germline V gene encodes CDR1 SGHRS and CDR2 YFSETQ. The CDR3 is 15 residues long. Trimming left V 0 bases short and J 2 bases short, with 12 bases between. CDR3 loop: CASSLVGGGPYEQYF. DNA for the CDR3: TGCGCCAGCAGCTTGGTTGGGGGGGGGCCCTACGAGCAGTACTTC.

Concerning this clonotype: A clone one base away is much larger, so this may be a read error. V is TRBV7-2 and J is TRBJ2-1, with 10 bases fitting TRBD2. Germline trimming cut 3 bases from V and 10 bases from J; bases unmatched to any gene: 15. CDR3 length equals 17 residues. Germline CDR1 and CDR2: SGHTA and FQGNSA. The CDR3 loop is CASSFLTGTSVLKEQFF. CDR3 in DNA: TGTGCCAGCAGCTTCCTAACCGGGACTAGCGTACTAAAGGAGCAGTTCTTC.

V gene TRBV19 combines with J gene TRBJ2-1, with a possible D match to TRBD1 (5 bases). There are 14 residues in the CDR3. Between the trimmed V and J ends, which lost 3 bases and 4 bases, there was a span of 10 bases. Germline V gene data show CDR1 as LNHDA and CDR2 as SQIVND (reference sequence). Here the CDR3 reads CASSIQGRYNEQFF. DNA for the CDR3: TGTGCCAGTAGTATCCAGGGTCGTTACAATGAGCAGTTCTTC. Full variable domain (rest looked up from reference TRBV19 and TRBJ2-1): DGGITQSPKYLFRKEGQNVTLSCEQNLNHDAMYWYRQDPGQGLRLIYYSQIVNDFQKGDIAEGYSVSREKKESFPLTVTSAQKNPTAFYLCASSIQGRYNEQFFGPGTRLTVL.

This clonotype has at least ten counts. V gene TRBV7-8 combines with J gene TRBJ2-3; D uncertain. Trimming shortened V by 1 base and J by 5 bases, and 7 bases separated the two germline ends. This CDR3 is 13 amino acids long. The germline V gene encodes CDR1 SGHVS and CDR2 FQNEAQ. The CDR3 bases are TGTGCCAGCAGCTTAGAAATAGTAGATACGCAGTATTTT. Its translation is CASSLEIVDTQYF.

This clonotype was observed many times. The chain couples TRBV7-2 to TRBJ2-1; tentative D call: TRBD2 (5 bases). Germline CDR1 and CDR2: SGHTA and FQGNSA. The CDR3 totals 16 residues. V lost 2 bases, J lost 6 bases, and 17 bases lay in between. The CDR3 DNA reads TGTGCCAGCAGCTTAAACGGGATCCCAGCCCTCAATGAGCAGTTCTTC. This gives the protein CASSLNGIPALNEQFF.

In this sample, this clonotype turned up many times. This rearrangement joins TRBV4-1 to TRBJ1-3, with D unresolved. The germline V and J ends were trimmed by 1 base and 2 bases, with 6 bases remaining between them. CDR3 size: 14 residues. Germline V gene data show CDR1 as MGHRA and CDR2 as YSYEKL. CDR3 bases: TGCGCCAGCAGCCAAGGGGCCGCTGGAAACACCATATATTTT. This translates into CASSQGAAGNTIYF.

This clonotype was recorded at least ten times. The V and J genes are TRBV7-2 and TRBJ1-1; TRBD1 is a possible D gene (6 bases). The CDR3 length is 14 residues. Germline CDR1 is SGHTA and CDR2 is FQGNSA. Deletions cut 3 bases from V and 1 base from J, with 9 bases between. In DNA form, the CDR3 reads TGTGCCAGCAGCTTTTTACAGGGGAACACTGAAGCTTTCTTT. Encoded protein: CASSFLQGNTEAFF. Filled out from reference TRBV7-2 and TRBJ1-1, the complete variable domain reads GAGVSQSPSNKVTEKGKDVELRCDPISGHTALYWYRQSLGQGLEFLIYFQGNSAPDKSGLPSDRFSAERTGGSVSTLTIQRTQQEDSAVYLCASSFLQGNTEAFFGQGTRLTVV.

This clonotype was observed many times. The CDR3 DNA follows: TGTGCCAGCAGTTTACGCGGGCGAGGCACTGAAGCTTTCTTT. As protein: CASSLRGRGTEAFF. The rearrangement uses TRBV12-3 or TRBV12-4 and TRBJ1-1; no clear D gene. The length of the CDR3 is 14 residues. V shed 2 bases and J shed 4 bases, with 11 bases lying between them.

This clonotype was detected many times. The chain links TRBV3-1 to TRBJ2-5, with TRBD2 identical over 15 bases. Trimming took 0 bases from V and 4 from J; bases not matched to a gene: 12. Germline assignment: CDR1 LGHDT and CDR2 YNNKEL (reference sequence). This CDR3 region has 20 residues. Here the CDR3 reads CASSQDGRGTSGRRGETQYF. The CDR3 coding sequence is TGTGCCAGCAGCCAAGACGGTCGTGGGACTAGCGGGAGGCGGGGAGAGACCCAGTACTTC.

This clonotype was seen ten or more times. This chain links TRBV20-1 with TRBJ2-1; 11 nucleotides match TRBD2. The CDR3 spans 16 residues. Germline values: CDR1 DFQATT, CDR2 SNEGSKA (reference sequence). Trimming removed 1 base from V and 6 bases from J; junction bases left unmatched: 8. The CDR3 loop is CSARVPSSGRINEQFF. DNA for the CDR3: TGCAGTGCTAGAGTTCCCTCTAGCGGGAGGATCAATGAGCAGTTCTTC.

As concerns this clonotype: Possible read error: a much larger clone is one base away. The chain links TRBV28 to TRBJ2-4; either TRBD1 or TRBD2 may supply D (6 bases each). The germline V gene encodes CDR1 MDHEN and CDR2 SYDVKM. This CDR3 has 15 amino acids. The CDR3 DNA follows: TGTGCCAGCAGTTGGGGGGCTAAGGCCAAAAACATTCAGCACTTC. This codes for CASSWGAKAKNIQHF.

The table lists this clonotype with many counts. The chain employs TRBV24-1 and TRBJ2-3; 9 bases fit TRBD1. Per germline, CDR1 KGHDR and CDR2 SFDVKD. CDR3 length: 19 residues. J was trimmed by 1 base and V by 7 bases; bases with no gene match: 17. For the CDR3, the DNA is TGTGCCACCAGCCCAAACAGGGGGCGGGTGGGGAGCGGCACAGATACGCAGTATTTT. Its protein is CATSPNRGRVGSGTDTQYF.

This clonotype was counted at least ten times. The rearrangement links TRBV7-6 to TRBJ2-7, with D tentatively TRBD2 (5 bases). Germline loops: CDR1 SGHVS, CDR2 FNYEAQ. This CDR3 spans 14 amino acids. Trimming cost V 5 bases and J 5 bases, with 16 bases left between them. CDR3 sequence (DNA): TGTGCCAGCAGCGAACGGACTGGGCAGAACGAGCAGTACTTC. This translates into CASSERTGQNEQYF.

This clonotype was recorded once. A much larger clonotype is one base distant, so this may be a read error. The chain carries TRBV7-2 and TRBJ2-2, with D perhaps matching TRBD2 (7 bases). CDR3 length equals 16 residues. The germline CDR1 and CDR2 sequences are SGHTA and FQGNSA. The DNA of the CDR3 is TGTGCCAGCAGCTTAGAGGGGGGGGTGTTCACCGGGGATCTGTTTTTT. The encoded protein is CASSLEGGVFTGDLFF.

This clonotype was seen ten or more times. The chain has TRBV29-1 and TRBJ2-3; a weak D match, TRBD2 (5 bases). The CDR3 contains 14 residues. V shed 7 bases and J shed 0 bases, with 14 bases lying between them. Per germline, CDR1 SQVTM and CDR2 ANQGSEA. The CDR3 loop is CSAGPRLSTDTQYF. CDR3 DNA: TGCAGCGCCGGGCCTCGACTAAGCACAGATACGCAGTATTTT.

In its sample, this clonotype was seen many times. The CDR3 DNA is TGCAGTGCTAGGGGGACGTATTCCTACGAGCAGTACTTC. Its protein is CSARGTYSYEQYF. The V call is TRBV20-1, the J call TRBJ2-7; D is perhaps TRBD1 or TRBD2 (5 bases each). Germline CDR1 DFQATT, CDR2 SNEGSKA (reference sequence). V was shortened by 3 bases and J by 1 base, with 10 bases between the two germline ends. CDR3 length equals 13 residues.

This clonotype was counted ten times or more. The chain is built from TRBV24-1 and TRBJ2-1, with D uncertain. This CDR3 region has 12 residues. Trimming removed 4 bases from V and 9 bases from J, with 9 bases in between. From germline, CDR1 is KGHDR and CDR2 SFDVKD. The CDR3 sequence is CATSDSRGEQFF. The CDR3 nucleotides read TGTGCCACCAGTGACAGTAGAGGTGAGCAGTTCTTC.

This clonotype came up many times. CDR3 bases: TGTGCCAGCAGTCGGGGACAGATCTCCACCGGGGAGCTGTTTTTT. This encodes CASSRGQISTGELFF. The V call is TRBV27, the J call TRBJ2-2; 7 nucleotides line up with TRBD1. Germline trimming cut 5 bases from V and 4 bases from J; bases unmatched to any gene: 7. The CDR3 runs to 15 residues. From germline, CDR1 is MNHEY and CDR2 SMNVEV (reference sequence).

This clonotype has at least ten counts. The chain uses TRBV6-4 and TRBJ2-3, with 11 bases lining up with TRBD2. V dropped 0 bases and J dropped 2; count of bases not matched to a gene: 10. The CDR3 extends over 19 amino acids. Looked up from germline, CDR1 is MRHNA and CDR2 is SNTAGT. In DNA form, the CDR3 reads TGTGCCAGCAGTGACTCTAGCGGGAGGGCCACTGTCTACACAGATACGCAGTATTTT. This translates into CASSDSSGRATVYTDTQYF.

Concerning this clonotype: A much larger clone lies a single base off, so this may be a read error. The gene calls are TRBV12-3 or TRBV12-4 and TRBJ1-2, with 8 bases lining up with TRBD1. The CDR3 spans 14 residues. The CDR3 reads CASSFPGGGYGYPF. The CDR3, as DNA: TGTGCCAGCAGTTTCCCAGGGGGCGGCTATGGCTACCCCTTC.

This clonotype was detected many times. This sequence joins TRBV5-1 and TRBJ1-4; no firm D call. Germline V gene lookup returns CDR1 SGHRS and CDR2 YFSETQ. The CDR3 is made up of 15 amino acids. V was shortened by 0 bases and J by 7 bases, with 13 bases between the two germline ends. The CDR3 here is CASSLGGVVSEKLFF. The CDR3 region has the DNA TGCGCCAGCAGCTTGGGTGGGGTCGTGAGTGAAAAACTGTTTTTT.

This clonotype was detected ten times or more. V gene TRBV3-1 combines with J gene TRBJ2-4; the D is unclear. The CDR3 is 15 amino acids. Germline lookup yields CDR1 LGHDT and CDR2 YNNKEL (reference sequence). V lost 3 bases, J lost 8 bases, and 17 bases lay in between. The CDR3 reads CASSHRASPMDIQYF. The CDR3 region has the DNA TGTGCCAGCAGCCACCGGGCCTCCCCGATGGACATTCAGTACTTC.

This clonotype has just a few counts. DNA of the CDR3: TGTGCCATTTCGACGACCCGGGGAAATCAGCCCCAGCATTTT. It codes for CAISTTRGNQPQHF. The V call is TRBV25-1, the J call TRBJ1-5; D is unresolved. CDR3 size: 14 residues. V was clipped by 10 bases and J by 4 bases, with 17 bases between them. Germline CDR1 MGHDK, CDR2 SYGVNS.